One and the same sample provided the 6 T cell receptor beta chains below, sequenced in a study of control samples from healthy donors and cancer patients. Assay used: immunoSEQ multiplex PCR; TCRdb lists only in-frame clones, some missing. The table has roughly 88,000 clones, roughly 93% seen once; the top ten hold about 8.8%. The source material was blood. These receptors were obtained from a man between 18 and 29 years old in good health.

The V gene is TRBV1, the J gene TRBJ2-7; the table's D call of TRBD1 was not tested on the DNA. TRBV1 is classified as a pseudogene. This CDR3 has 15 amino acids. CDR3 in DNA: TGCACCAGCAGCCGGCACGGGACAGCACACTACGAGCAGTACTTC. It is translated as CTSSRHGTAHYEQYF.

The chain uses TRBV19 and TRBJ1-2, with a weak D call TRBD1 (6 bases). Trimming removed 2 bases at V and 0 bases at J, with 10 bases between. The CDR3 spans 15 residues. The germline V gene has CDR1 LNHDA and CDR2 SQIVND (reference sequence). The CDR3 protein is CASSILGGPNYGYTF. The CDR3 coding sequence is TGTGCCAGTAGTATATTGGGGGGGCCTAACTATGGCTACACCTTC. The variable domain in full, completed from reference TRBV19 and TRBJ1-2, reads DGGITQSPKYLFRKEGQNVTLSCEQNLNHDAMYWYRQDPGQGLRLIYYSQIVNDFQKGDIAEGYSVSREKKESFPLTVTSAQKNPTAFYLCASSILGGPNYGYTFGSGTRLTVV.

V and J are TRBV13 and TRBJ2-1; the D gene is possibly TRBD2 (6 bases). This CDR3 has 17 residues. V lost 1 base and J 3 bases, leaving 16 bases between the germline ends. CDR1 is PRHDT and CDR2 is FYEKMQ in the germline V gene (reference sequence). The DNA for the CDR3 is TGTGCCAGCAGCTTAGTTCTGCGGGACGGGAACTACAATGAGCAGTTCTTC. It translates to CASSLVLRDGNYNEQFF.

This clone has only one observation. CDR3 in amino acids: CASSYGQGRELFF. As DNA, the CDR3 is TGTGCCAGCAGTTACGGGCAGGGCAGGGAGCTGTTTTTT. This sequence joins TRBV6-5 and TRBJ2-2; D might be TRBD1 (5 bases). There are 13 residues in the CDR3. Trimming took 2 bases from V and 9 from J, leaving 10 bases between them. The germline CDR1 and CDR2 sequences are MNHEY and SVGAGI.

As regards this clone: A junction end diverges from the germline sequence, so it may reflect a read error. Different DNA sequences within this sample yield the same CDR3. The chain combines TRBV2 with TRBJ2-7; D is perhaps TRBD1 (6 bases). There are 16 residues in the CDR3. Germline values: CDR1 SNHLY, CDR2 FYNNEI. This chain's CDR3 is CASSGPGTIANYEQYF. CDR3 nucleotide sequence: TGTGCCAGCAGTGGACCCGGGACAATCGCGAATTACGAACAGTACTTC.

The V gene is TRBV2, the J gene TRBJ2-2; TRBD2 aligns across 9 bases. V lost 0 bases and J lost 6; bases outside the gene matches: 8. Germline assignment: CDR1 SNHLY and CDR2 FYNNEI. This CDR3 has 17 residues. CDR3 sequence (DNA): TGTGCCAGCAGTGAAGCGCTTTGGACTAGCGTATCCGGGGAGCTGTTTTTT. It translates to CASSEALWTSVSGELFF.